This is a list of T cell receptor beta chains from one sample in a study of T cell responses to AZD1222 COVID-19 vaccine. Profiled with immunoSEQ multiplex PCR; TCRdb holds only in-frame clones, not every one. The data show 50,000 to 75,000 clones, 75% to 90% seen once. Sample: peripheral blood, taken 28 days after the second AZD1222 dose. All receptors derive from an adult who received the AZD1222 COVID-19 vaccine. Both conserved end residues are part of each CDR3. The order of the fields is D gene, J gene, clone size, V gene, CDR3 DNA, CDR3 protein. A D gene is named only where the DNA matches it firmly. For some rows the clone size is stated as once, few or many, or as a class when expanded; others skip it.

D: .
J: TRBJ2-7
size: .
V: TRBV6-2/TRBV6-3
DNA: TGTGCCAGCAGTAATGTGGGCCGGGGGTACGAGCAGTACTTC
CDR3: CASSNVGRGYEQYF

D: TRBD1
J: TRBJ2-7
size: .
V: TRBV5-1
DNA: TGCGCCAGCAGCGGGGGACAGGGAGTAGGAGAGCAGTACTTC
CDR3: CASSGGQGVGEQYF

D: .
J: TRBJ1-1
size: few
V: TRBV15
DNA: TGTGCCACCAGCAGAGATCTGGGCAGTAGCGGGGAAGCTTTCTTT
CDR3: CATSRDLGSSGEAFF

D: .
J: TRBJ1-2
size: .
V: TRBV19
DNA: TGTGCCAGTAGTCCCATGGGGGGTCTAAACTATGGCTACACCTTC
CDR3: CASSPMGGLNYGYTF

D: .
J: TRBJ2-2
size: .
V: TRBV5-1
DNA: TGCGCCAGCAGGCCAGGGAACACCGGGGAGCTGTTTTTT
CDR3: CASRPGNTGELFF

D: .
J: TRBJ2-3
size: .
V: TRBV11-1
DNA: TGTGCCAGCCGGTCCGACCCTAGCACAGATACGCAGTATTTT
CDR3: CASRSDPSTDTQYF

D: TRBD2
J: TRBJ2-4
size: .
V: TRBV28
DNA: TGTGCCACAGCCAAAGGGCGGGGGTTAGCCAAAAACATTCAGTACTTC
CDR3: CATAKGRGLAKNIQYF

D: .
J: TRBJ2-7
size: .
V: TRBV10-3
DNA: TGTGCCATCAGAACAGGGCCAACCTACGAGCAGTACTTC
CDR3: CAIRTGPTYEQYF

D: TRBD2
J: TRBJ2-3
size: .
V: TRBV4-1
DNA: TGCGCCAGCAGCAAATTAGCGGGAGGGCCCACAGATACGCAGTATTTT
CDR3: CASSKLAGGPTDTQYF

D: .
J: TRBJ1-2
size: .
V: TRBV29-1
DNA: TGCAGCGCCAAGACTACGAACTATGGCTACACCTTC
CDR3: CSAKTTNYGYTF

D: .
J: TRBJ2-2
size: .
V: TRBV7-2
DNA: TGTGCCAGCAGCTTAGCTCACCTTGGAACCGGGGAGCTGTTTTTT
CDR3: CASSLAHLGTGELFF

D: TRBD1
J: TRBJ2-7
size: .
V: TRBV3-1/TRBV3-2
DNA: TGTGCCAGCAGCCCGATTGGACAGGGCGGCGAGCAGTACTTC
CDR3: CASSPIGQGGEQYF

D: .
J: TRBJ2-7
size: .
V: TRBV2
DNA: TGTGCCAGCAGTTTGACAGCCTCCTACGAGCAGTACTTC
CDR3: CASSLTASYEQYF

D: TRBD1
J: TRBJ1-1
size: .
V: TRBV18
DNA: TGTGCCAGCTTGACAGGGGCCCAGAACACTGAAGCTTTCTTT
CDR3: CASLTGAQNTEAFF

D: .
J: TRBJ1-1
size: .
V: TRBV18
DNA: TGTGCCAGCTCACCAGGCGGTGGGACCTACACTGAAGCTTTCTTT
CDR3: CASSPGGGTYTEAFF

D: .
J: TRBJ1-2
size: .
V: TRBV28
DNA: TGTGCCAGCAGTTCCGGGCCCTGGGCGGGCTACACCTTC
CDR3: CASSSGPWAGYTF

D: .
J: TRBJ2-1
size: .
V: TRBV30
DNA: TGTGCCTGGGGAGACAGTCCCCGGCCTGAGCAGTTCTTC
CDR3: CAWGDSPRPEQFF

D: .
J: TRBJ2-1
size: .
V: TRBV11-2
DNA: TGTGCCAGCAGCTTAGACACAGGGATTTACAATGAGCAGTTCTTC
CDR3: CASSLDTGIYNEQFF

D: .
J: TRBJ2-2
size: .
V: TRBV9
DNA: TGTGCCAGTTCCGGGACTGTGGGGCCCGGGGAGCTGTTTTTT
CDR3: CASSGTVGPGELFF

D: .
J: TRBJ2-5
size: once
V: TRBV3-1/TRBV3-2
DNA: TGTGCCAGCAGCCAACCAGACCCTACTCGCCCATTACAAGAGACCCAGTACTTC
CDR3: CASSQPDPTRPLQETQYF

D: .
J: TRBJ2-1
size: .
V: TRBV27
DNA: TGTGCCAGCAGTTTATCGGGGGCCCCCTCCGGTGAGCAGTTCTTC
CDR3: CASSLSGAPSGEQFF

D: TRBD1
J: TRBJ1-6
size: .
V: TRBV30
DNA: TGTGCCTGGAGTGTGGGACAGGGTGGGTTCTATAATTCACCCCTCCACTTT
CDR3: CAWSVGQGGFYNSPLHF

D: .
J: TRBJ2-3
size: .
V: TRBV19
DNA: TGTGCCAGTAGTATAGGCGCTCCGGGACTCCCCCAAGATACGCAGTATTTT
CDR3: CASSIGAPGLPQDTQYF

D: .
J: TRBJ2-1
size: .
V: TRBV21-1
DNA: TGTGCCAGCAGCACTCCCCTCGGGCGGGCAGGTATCAATGAGCAGTTCTTC
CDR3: CASSTPLGRAGINEQFF

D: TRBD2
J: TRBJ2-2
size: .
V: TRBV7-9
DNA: TGTGCCAGCAACCCAAGCGGGACTCACACCGGGGAGCTGTTTTTT
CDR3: CASNPSGTHTGELFF

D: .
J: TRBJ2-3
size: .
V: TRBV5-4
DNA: TGTGCCAGCAGCGCCGGGGCAGCACACAGCACAGATACGCAGTATTTT
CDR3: CASSAGAAHSTDTQYF

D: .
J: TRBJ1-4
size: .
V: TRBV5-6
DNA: TGTGCCAGCAGCTTGGGAGGGGGGAAGGAAAAACTGTTTTTT
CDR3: CASSLGGGKEKLFF

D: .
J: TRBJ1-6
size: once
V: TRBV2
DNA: TGTGCCAGCAGGGACAGACGAAGCTCCTATAATTCACCCCTCCACTTT
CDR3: CASRDRRSSYNSPLHF

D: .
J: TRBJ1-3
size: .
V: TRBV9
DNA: TGTGCCAGCCGGCCCAAGGGAGGTGGAAACACCATATATTTT
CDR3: CASRPKGGGNTIYF

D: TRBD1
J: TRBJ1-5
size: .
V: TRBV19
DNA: TGTGCCACCAAAGGGACAGGGATCAATCAGCCCCAGCATTTT
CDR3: CATKGTGINQPQHF

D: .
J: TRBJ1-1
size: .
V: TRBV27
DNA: TGTGCCTCTTCTTCGACAGTCTCGCCTGAAGCTTTCTTT
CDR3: CASSSTVSPEAFF

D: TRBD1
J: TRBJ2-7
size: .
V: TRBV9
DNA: TGTGCCAGCAGCGTCGGAACCGGGACAGGAGAGCAGTACTTC
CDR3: CASSVGTGTGEQYF

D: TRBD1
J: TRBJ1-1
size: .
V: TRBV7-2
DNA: TGTGCCAGCAGCTTAGTGGTGACAGGGATGAACACTGAAGCTTTCTTT
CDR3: CASSLVVTGMNTEAFF

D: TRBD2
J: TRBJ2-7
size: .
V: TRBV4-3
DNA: TGCGCCAGCAGCCAAGAGGGCAAGGGTCTAGCGGGCCGCATCCCTCCCTACGAGCAGTACTTC
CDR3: CASSQEGKGLAGRIPPYEQYF

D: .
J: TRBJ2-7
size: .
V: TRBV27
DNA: TGTGCCAGCAGTTTGACCAGGCTGACCTACGAGCAGTACTTC
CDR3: CASSLTRLTYEQYF

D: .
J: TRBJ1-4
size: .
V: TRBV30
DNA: TGTGCCTGGGGGGGGAATGAAAAACTGTTTTTT
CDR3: CAWGGNEKLFF

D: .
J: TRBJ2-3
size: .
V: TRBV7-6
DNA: TGTGCCAGCAGCTTTGGTAGATTAGATACGCAGTATTTT
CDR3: CASSFGRLDTQYF

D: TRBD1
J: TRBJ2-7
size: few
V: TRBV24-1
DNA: TGTGCCACCGGACCGGGACAGGGGGCCTACGAGCAGTACTTC
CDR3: CATGPGQGAYEQYF

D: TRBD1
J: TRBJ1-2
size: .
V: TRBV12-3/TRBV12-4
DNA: TGTGCCAGCAGTTTAACAGGGGACTATGGCTACACCTTC
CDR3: CASSLTGDYGYTF

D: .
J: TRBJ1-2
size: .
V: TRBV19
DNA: TGTGCCACCGACCAGGCCCAGTCGGGCTATGGCTACACCTTC
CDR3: CATDQAQSGYGYTF

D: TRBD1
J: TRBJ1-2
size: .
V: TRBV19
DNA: TGTGCCAGTAGTACCGATCCGGGACAGCCCTATGGCTACACCTTC
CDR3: CASSTDPGQPYGYTF

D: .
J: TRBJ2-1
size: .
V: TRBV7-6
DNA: TGTGCCAGCAACCCTGTGGAGGGGCGTATGAATGAGCAGTTCTTC
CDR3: CASNPVEGRMNEQFF

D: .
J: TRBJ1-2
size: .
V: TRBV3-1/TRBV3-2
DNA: TGTGCCAGCAGCCAAGGAGGGTCCCGCTATGGCTACACCTTC
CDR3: CASSQGGSRYGYTF

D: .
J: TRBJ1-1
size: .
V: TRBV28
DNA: TGTGCCAGCAGTTTAATCGGGGCTGAAGCTTTCTTT
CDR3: CASSLIGAEAFF

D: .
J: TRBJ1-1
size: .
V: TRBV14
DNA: TGTGCCAGCAGCCAAATCACCGGGTATTACACTGAAGCTTTCTTT
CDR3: CASSQITGYYTEAFF

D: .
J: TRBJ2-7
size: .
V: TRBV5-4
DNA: TGTGCCAGCAGCTTGGCCCGCTCCTTGTCCGGCGAGCAGTACTTC
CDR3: CASSLARSLSGEQYF

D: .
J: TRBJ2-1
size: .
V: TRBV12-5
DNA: TGTGCTAGTGGTTTGGGATCCAGCTCCTACAATGAGCAGTTCTTC
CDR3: CASGLGSSSYNEQFF

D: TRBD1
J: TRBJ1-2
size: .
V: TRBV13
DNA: TGTGCCAGCAGCTTAGACAGGGGTAGGGGCTACACCTTC
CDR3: CASSLDRGRGYTF

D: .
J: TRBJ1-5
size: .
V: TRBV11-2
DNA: TGTGCCAGCAGCTTAGATTCTGTTTATCAGCCCCAGCATTTT
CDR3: CASSLDSVYQPQHF